The 17 T cell receptor beta chains below all came from one sample that was sequenced in a study of cytomegalovirus exposure and HLA in healthy donors. The PCR employed 60 Vbeta primers together with 13 Jbeta primers. Sequenced by immunoSEQ multiplex PCR; TCRdb stores in-frame clones only, minus some. The profile shows about 130,000 clones, 60% to 85% of them singletons. Sequenced material: PBMCs. These receptors were collected from a human donor in good health.

The chain joins TRBV4-2 to TRBJ2-1, with D possibly matching TRBD2 (6 bases). CDR3 length: 18 amino acids. CDR1 is LGHNA, CDR2 YNFKEQ, per germline. Deletions cut 0 bases from V and 0 bases from J, with 15 bases between. The CDR3 DNA reads as TGTGCCAGCAGCCAAGATAGCGGCGTGGGCCGCTCCTACAATGAGCAGTTCTTC. Its protein product is CASSQDSGVGRSYNEQFF.

This chain links TRBV6-6 with TRBJ1-6, with 9 bases that match TRBD1. Germline loops: CDR1 MNHNY, CDR2 SVGAGI (reference sequence). Losses at the gene ends were 0 bases for V and 8 bases for J; bases not matched to a gene: 2. This CDR3 spans 15 amino acids. DNA of the CDR3: TGTGCCAGCAGTTACTCCGACAGGGGGGATTCACCCCTCCACTTT. Its translation is CASSYSDRGDSPLHF.

V is TRBV7-2 and J is TRBJ1-3; maybe TRBD1 (5 bases). The V end lost 5 bases, the J end lost 4 bases, and 15 bases lay between the germline ends. Germline V gene sequence: CDR1 SGHTA, CDR2 FQGNSA. This CDR3 contains 15 residues. In nucleotides, the CDR3 is TGTGCCAGCAGCATGGCAGGGATTTTCGGAAACACCATATATTTT. Its protein is CASSMAGIFGNTIYF. The full variable domain, rest sourced from reference TRBV7-2 and TRBJ1-3, is GAGVSQSPSNKVTEKGKDVELRCDPISGHTALYWYRQSLGQGLEFLIYFQGNSAPDKSGLPSDRFSAERTGGSVSTLTIQRTQQEDSAVYLCASSMAGIFGNTIYFGEGSWLTVV.

The V and J genes are TRBV6-5 and TRBJ1-2; weak D call: TRBD1 (6 bases). Trimming removed 0 bases at V and 8 bases at J, with 16 bases between. Germline CDR1 and CDR2: MNHEY and SVGAGI. There are 15 residues in the CDR3. The DNA for the CDR3 is TGTGCCAGCAGTTACTCGATTCTGGGGGCTTGGGGCTACACCTTC. Its translation is CASSYSILGAWGYTF.

The chain carries TRBV11-2 and TRBJ1-4, with D possibly matching TRBD1 (5 bases). V was shortened by 5 bases and J by 8 bases, with 21 bases between the two germline ends. The CDR3 runs 16 residues. The germline CDR1 and CDR2 sequences are SGHAT and FQNNGV. The CDR3 nucleotides are TGTGCCAGCAGCGCCGAGTCAGGGCAGGGAAGAGAAAAACTGTTTTTT. Protein sequence: CASSAESGQGREKLFF.

V is TRBV15 and J is TRBJ2-2; 7 bases match TRBD2. V was clipped by 1 base and J by 3 bases; unmatched bases: 5. Germline V gene lookup returns CDR1 LNHNV and CDR2 YYDKDF (reference sequence). CDR3 length: 16 residues. The CDR3 DNA reads as TGTGCCACCAGCAGAGGAGGTGGGGGGGACACCGGGGAGCTGTTTTTT. Translated, it gives CATSRGGGGDTGELFF.

The table lists this clone with a count of one. The V gene is TRBV19, the J gene TRBJ2-7; 10 nucleotides align to TRBD1. CDR1 LNHDA and CDR2 SQIVND come from the germline V gene (reference sequence). This CDR3 is 15 amino acids long. V lost 1 base and J lost 9; bases outside the gene matches: 9. Here the CDR3 reads CASSIGGTGVPRQYF. In DNA form, the CDR3 reads TGTGCCAGTAGTATAGGAGGGACAGGGGTCCCGCGGCAGTACTTC.

This chain connects TRBV7-9 to TRBJ1-6, with TRBD1 identical over 8 bases. V lost 4 bases to trimming and J lost 6 bases; unmatched junction nucleotides: 2. Germline V gene data show CDR1 as SEHNR and CDR2 as FQNEAQ (reference sequence). The CDR3 totals 14 residues. CDR3 DNA sequence: TGTGCCAGCAGCTCAGGACAGGGTAATTCACCCCTCCACTTT. Its translation is CASSSGQGNSPLHF.

The J gene is TRBJ2-7, the V gene TRBV5-1; TRBD1 is a possible D gene (6 bases). Germline V gives CDR1 SGHRS, CDR2 YFSETQ. V lost 2 bases, J lost 1 base, and 19 bases lay in between. This CDR3 contains 17 residues. The CDR3 protein is CASSFPDSGQSSYEQYF. CDR3 nucleotides: TGCGCCAGCAGCTTCCCCGACTCCGGACAGTCATCCTACGAGCAGTACTTC.

The chain is built from TRBV5-1 and TRBJ2-2; weak D call: TRBD1 (6 bases). CDR1 is SGHRS and CDR2 is YFSETQ in the germline V gene. V dropped 0 bases and J dropped 1 base, with 7 bases sitting between them. CDR3 length equals 15 residues. This CDR3 reads CASSLGQENTGELFF. In DNA form, the CDR3 reads TGCGCCAGCAGCTTGGGACAGGAGAACACCGGGGAGCTGTTTTTT.

This clone was counted a few times. This chain links TRBV5-1 with TRBJ2-7; 8 bases are shared with TRBD1. This CDR3 region has 14 residues. V trimming: 5 bases; J trimming: 3 bases; junction bases outside the gene matches: 7. Germline-derived CDR1 and CDR2 are SGHRS and YFSETQ. Here the CDR3 reads CASRTQGASYEQYF. The DNA of the CDR3 is TGCGCCAGCAGGACCCAGGGGGCGAGCTACGAGCAGTACTTC.

This chain connects TRBV5-1 to TRBJ1-2, with 7 bases aligning to TRBD1. V trimming: 2 bases; J trimming: 4 bases; junction bases outside the gene matches: 8. Germline V lookup: CDR1 SGHRS, CDR2 YFSETQ. The CDR3 covers 15 residues. In DNA, the CDR3 is TGCGCCAGCAGCTTTTCGGACAGGCTCATCTATGGCTACACCTTC. Protein: CASSFSDRLIYGYTF.

J is TRBJ2-1 and V is TRBV18; D may be TRBD1 (5 bases). CDR1 KGHSH and CDR2 LQKENI come from the germline V gene. V lost 0 bases and J lost 1, with 10 bases in between. CDR3 length: 16 residues. The CDR3 sequence: CASSPPGKGSYNEQFF. DNA for the CDR3: TGTGCCAGCTCACCACCGGGAAAGGGGTCCTACAATGAGCAGTTCTTC.

The chain recombines TRBV29-1 with TRBJ2-5; D unresolved. The V gene's germline CDR1 is SQVTM and CDR2 ANQGSEA. Trimming cost V 5 bases and J 3 bases, with 7 bases left between them. CDR3 length equals 11 residues. Here the CDR3 reads CSVRREETQYF. DNA for the CDR3: TGCAGCGTTCGACGGGAAGAGACCCAGTACTTC.

CDR3 sequence: CASSRRGISGNTIYF. The DNA of the CDR3 is TGTGCCAGCAGCCGCAGGGGGATCTCTGGAAACACCATATATTTT. The chain recombines TRBV11-2 with TRBJ1-3; 7 nucleotides line up with TRBD1. V lost 5 bases, J lost 0 bases, and 4 bases stayed unmatched. Germline loops: CDR1 SGHAT, CDR2 FQNNGV. This CDR3 spans 15 amino acids.

The J gene is TRBJ2-3, the V gene TRBV27; D is perhaps TRBD2 (6 bases). Trimming took 1 base from V and 11 from J, leaving 13 bases between them. Germline CDR1 and CDR2: MNHEY and SMNVEV (reference sequence). This CDR3 has 13 residues. This CDR3 is CASSLLGGDWQYF. CDR3 in DNA: TGTGCCAGCAGTTTATTGGGAGGTGATTGGCAGTATTTT.

A word on this clone: The same CDR3 can be traced to other DNA sequences in this sample. The gene calls are TRBV9 and TRBJ2-7; D is ambiguous. Trimming pared 4 bases from V and 5 bases from J, leaving 10 bases between. Per the germline V gene, CDR1 is SGDLS and CDR2 is YYNGEE. CDR3 length: 12 amino acids. The CDR3 DNA reads as TGTGCCAGCAGCTCCCGAGGAAACGAGCAGTACTTC. Translation: CASSSRGNEQYF.